These T cell receptor beta chains were read from a single sample in a study of blood T cell repertoires in COVID-19. This table comes from immunoSEQ multiplex PCR, and its TCRdb copy is limited to in-frame clones, with some not included. The sample contains more than 250,000 clones, more than 75% of which appear only once. Sequenced input: peripheral blood. The receptor source for this set is a man aged 45 to 65 with active or convalescent COVID-19. Both conserved end residues are part of each CDR3. Fields, in order: J gene, clone size, D gene, V gene, CDR3 DNA, CDR3 protein. D genes are given only for firm matches. Size values are once, few and many counts, or a class for expanded clones, and some rows have none.

J: TRBJ2-7
size: NA
D: TRBD1
V: TRBV3-1/TRBV3-2
DNA: TGTGCCAGCAGCCAACAGGGACAGATCTCCTACGAGCAGTACTTC
CDR3: CASSQQGQISYEQYF

J: TRBJ2-2
size: NA
D: NA
V: TRBV28
DNA: TGTGCCAGCAGTTTATTCCATCCAGGGATGGCCGGGGAGCTGTTTTTT
CDR3: CASSLFHPGMAGELFF

J: TRBJ1-1
size: NA
D: NA
V: TRBV18
DNA: TGTGCCAGCTCATCGACAGCGAACACTGAAGCTTTCTTT
CDR3: CASSSTANTEAFF

J: TRBJ2-1
size: NA
D: NA
V: TRBV18
DNA: TGTGCCAGCTCACCGTATTGGCAGGGAAGCAATGAGCAGTTCTTC
CDR3: CASSPYWQGSNEQFF

J: TRBJ1-5
size: NA
D: NA
V: TRBV4-1
DNA: TGCGCCAGCAGCCATCCCGACAGCATCAATCAGCCCCAGCATTTT
CDR3: CASSHPDSINQPQHF

J: TRBJ2-2
size: NA
D: NA
V: TRBV4-3
DNA: TGCGCCAGCAGCCAAGAGGCAGGGTATACCGGGGAGCTGTTTTTT
CDR3: CASSQEAGYTGELFF

J: TRBJ1-2
size: NA
D: NA
V: TRBV5-1
DNA: TGCGCCAGCAGCTTAAGTGGGGAGGTTGGCTACACCTTC
CDR3: CASSLSGEVGYTF

J: TRBJ2-7
size: NA
D: NA
V: TRBV6-6
DNA: TGTGCCAGCAGTTTATTACAGGGATCCTCCTACGAGCAGTACTTC
CDR3: CASSLLQGSSYEQYF

J: TRBJ2-5
size: once
D: TRBD2
V: TRBV24-1
DNA: TGTGCCACCAGTGATCCGGGACTACAATTCACCCAGTACTTC
CDR3: CATSDPGLQFTQYF

J: TRBJ1-1
size: NA
D: NA
V: TRBV7-2
DNA: TGTGCCAGCAGCTTAGAAAGAACGGGCACTGAAGCTTTCTTT
CDR3: CASSLERTGTEAFF

J: TRBJ1-2
size: NA
D: NA
V: TRBV7-2
DNA: TGTGCCAGCAGCTCGTTAGTAGGGGTGGGGATTGGTGGCTACACCTTC
CDR3: CASSSLVGVGIGGYTF

J: TRBJ1-2
size: NA
D: NA
V: TRBV6-5
DNA: TGTGCCAGCAGCCACGGGGGTTCCTATGGCTACACCTTC
CDR3: CASSHGGSYGYTF

J: TRBJ1-4
size: once
D: NA
V: TRBV28
DNA: TGTGCCAGCAGTCTCCCCGGGATGGGCTCTAATGAAAAACTGTTTTTT
CDR3: CASSLPGMGSNEKLFF

J: TRBJ1-2
size: NA
D: NA
V: TRBV5-4
DNA: TGTGCCAGCAGCTTGGATGTGGGAGTTGAGGGCTACACCTTC
CDR3: CASSLDVGVEGYTF

J: TRBJ2-3
size: NA
D: NA
V: TRBV30
DNA: TGTGCCTGGAGTGTTGGGGACTCCCTGGATACGCAGTATTTT
CDR3: CAWSVGDSLDTQYF

J: TRBJ1-5
size: NA
D: TRBD1
V: TRBV5-1
DNA: TGCGCCAGCAGCTTGTCGGGACAGCGCAATCAGCCCCAGCATTTT
CDR3: CASSLSGQRNQPQHF

J: TRBJ2-3
size: NA
D: NA
V: TRBV5-4
DNA: TGTGCCAGCACGAGCGCTTTCACAGATACGCAGTATTTT
CDR3: CASTSAFTDTQYF

J: TRBJ2-2
size: NA
D: TRBD1
V: TRBV27
DNA: TGTGCCAGCAGTCTCGAAAGCTGGACAGGGGGCACCGGGGAGCTGTTTTTT
CDR3: CASSLESWTGGTGELFF

J: TRBJ1-2
size: NA
D: NA
V: TRBV5-1
DNA: TGCGCCAGCAGCTTGGCGTCAGGGGATGGCTACACCTTC
CDR3: CASSLASGDGYTF

J: TRBJ1-1
size: NA
D: NA
V: TRBV18
DNA: TGTGCCAGCTCACCAACCGGGGTAATGAACACTGAAGCTTTCTTT
CDR3: CASSPTGVMNTEAFF

J: TRBJ1-1
size: NA
D: NA
V: TRBV5-4
DNA: TGTGCCAGCTCCTCTGGAGGAAGGGATGGGAACACTGAAGCTTTCTTT
CDR3: CASSSGGRDGNTEAFF

J: TRBJ2-7
size: NA
D: TRBD1
V: TRBV7-6
DNA: TGTGCCAGCAGCCCGAGCAGGGGGCGCGAGCAGTACTTC
CDR3: CASSPSRGREQYF

J: TRBJ2-1
size: NA
D: TRBD1
V: TRBV5-1
DNA: TGCGCCAGCAGCTTGTGGACAGGGAACAATGAGCAGTTCTTC
CDR3: CASSLWTGNNEQFF

J: TRBJ2-7
size: NA
D: NA
V: TRBV24-1
DNA: TGTGCCACCTCAGCCATAGCGGAGGGCGAGCAGTACTTC
CDR3: CATSAIAEGEQYF